The 17 T cell receptor beta chains below all came from one sample that was sequenced in a study of monozygotic twins with inflammatory bowel disease. TCRdb reprocessed the 5' RACE reads; each CDR3 protein has one entry and no DNA is given. The sample totals about 130,000 distinct CDR3 sequences; its top ten clones hold 1.2%. Sample: blood. These receptors originate from a human donor with ulcerative colitis or Crohn's disease, or a healthy co-twin of an affected twin (not recorded which).

The CDR3 protein is CASSARANTEAFF. This chain uses TRBV10-1 with TRBJ1-1. CDR1 is WNHNN, CDR2 SYGVQD, per germline (reference sequence). The CDR3 has 13 residues.

The chain uses TRBV15 and TRBJ2-7; with no DNA, the TCRdb D assignment of TRBD1 cannot be verified. This CDR3 has 14 amino acids. Per the germline V gene, CDR1 is LNHNV and CDR2 is YYDKDF (reference sequence). CDR3 sequence: CATSTGQGLYEQYF.

J is TRBJ2-1 and V is TRBV19; TCRdb returns TRBD2, unconfirmable since there is no DNA. This CDR3 is built from 17 residues. Germline CDR1 is LNHDA and CDR2 is SQIVND (reference sequence). CDR3 in amino acids: CASSMSASGVRRDEQFF.

The chain has TRBV5-5 and TRBJ2-5; the TCRdb D gene call, TRBD1, has no DNA to confirm it. CDR3 length equals 14 residues. Per germline, CDR1 SGHKS and CDR2 YYEKEE (reference sequence). CDR3 protein: CASSPQGTQETQYF. Full variable domain (remainder filled in from reference TRBV5-5 and TRBJ2-5): DAGVTQSPTHLIKTRGQQVTLRCSPISGHKSVSWYQQVLGQGPQFIFQYYEKEERGRGNFPDRFSARQFPNYSSELNVNALLLGDSALYLCASSPQGTQETQYFGPGTRLLVL.

The gene calls are TRBV11-2 and TRBJ2-2; checking the TCRdb D call of TRBD1 is not possible without DNA. This CDR3 has 14 residues. Germline values: CDR1 SGHAT, CDR2 FQNNGV. This chain's CDR3 is CASSFTGNTGELFF.

CDR3 amino acids: CASSTGQGAGYEQYF. J is TRBJ2-7 and V is TRBV18; with no DNA, the TCRdb D assignment of TRBD1 cannot be verified. CDR1 KGHSH and CDR2 LQKENI come from the germline V gene. The CDR3 loop spans 15 amino acids.

Here the CDR3 reads CASSQVTGASYYNEQFF. This sequence joins TRBV14 and TRBJ2-1; no DNA is available, so the TRBD1 call from TCRdb remains unchecked. Germline V gene lookup returns CDR1 SGHDN and CDR2 FVKESK. The CDR3 covers 17 residues.

The chain joins TRBV7-8 to TRBJ2-1. In germline, CDR1 is SGHVS, CDR2 FQNEAQ. The CDR3 spans 15 residues. The CDR3 spells CASRLEGLPRNEQFF.

This rearrangement joins TRBV24-1 to TRBJ2-1; TCRdb selects TRBD1, and the lack of DNA leaves this call unchecked. CDR3 length equals 13 residues. Per germline, CDR1 KGHDR and CDR2 SFDVKD. CDR3 sequence reads: CATSGPALEEQFF.

The chain has TRBV5-4 and TRBJ2-3. This CDR3 is built from 13 residues. Germline V gene lookup returns CDR1 SGHNT and CDR2 YYREEE (reference sequence). The CDR3 loop reads CASSLIGADTQYF.

The chain couples TRBV11-1 to TRBJ2-7. The germline V gene has CDR1 SGHAT and CDR2 FQDESV (reference sequence). The CDR3 is made up of 13 amino acids. CDR3 amino acids: CASSLEGPYEQYF.

The chain has TRBV6-1 and TRBJ2-7. This CDR3 spans 13 amino acids. Germline CDR1 reads MNHNS; CDR2 reads SASEGT. CDR3 loop: CASRNPVTYEQYF.

The chain couples TRBV18 to TRBJ1-1; TCRdb picks TRBD1, but there is no DNA to check that call. Germline loops: CDR1 KGHSH, CDR2 LQKENI. The CDR3 loop spans 13 amino acids. This chain's CDR3 is CASSPRQFTEAFF. The variable domain in full, with the rest retrieved from reference TRBV18 and TRBJ1-1, is NAGVMQNPRHLVRRRGQEARLRCSPMKGHSHVYWYRQLPEEGLKFMVYLQKENIIDESGMPKERFSAEFPKEGPSILRIQQVVRGDSAAYFCASSPRQFTEAFFGQGTRLTVV.

The V call is TRBV7-7, the J call TRBJ2-3; without DNA, the TCRdb call of TRBD2 cannot be checked. Germline CDR1 SSHAT, CDR2 FNYEAQ (reference sequence). The length of the CDR3 is 16 residues. The CDR3 sequence is CASSPRASGSPDTQYF. Full variable domain (remainder filled in from reference TRBV7-7 and TRBJ2-3): GAGVSQSPRYKVTKRGQDVTLRCDPISSHATLYWYQQALGQGPEFLTYFNYEAQPDKSGLPSDRFSAERPEGSISTLTIQRTEQRDSAMYRCASSPRASGSPDTQYFGPGTRLTVL.

The chain combines TRBV18 with TRBJ2-1; without DNA, the TCRdb call of TRBD2 cannot be checked. CDR3 length: 12 residues. CDR1 is KGHSH, CDR2 LQKENI, per germline. The CDR3 protein is CASSSGTHEQFF. The variable domain in full, completed from reference TRBV18 and TRBJ2-1, reads NAGVMQNPRHLVRRRGQEARLRCSPMKGHSHVYWYRQLPEEGLKFMVYLQKENIIDESGMPKERFSAEFPKEGPSILRIQQVVRGDSAAYFCASSSGTHEQFFGPGTRLTVL.

The chain couples TRBV3-1 to TRBJ2-1; TCRdb's D call, TRBD2, is unchecked because there is no DNA. CDR3 length: 15 amino acids. Germline CDR1 reads LGHDT; CDR2 reads YNNKEL (reference sequence). CDR3 sequence reads: CASSPLAGEWHEQFF.

The chain is built from TRBV5-5 and TRBJ2-1; without DNA, the TCRdb call of TRBD2 cannot be checked. The CDR3 sequence is 16 residues long. Germline V gives CDR1 SGHKS, CDR2 YYEKEE (reference sequence). The CDR3 sequence is CASSLSSQSSYNEQFF. Looking up the rest from reference TRBV5-5 and TRBJ2-1 gives the full variable domain: DAGVTQSPTHLIKTRGQQVTLRCSPISGHKSVSWYQQVLGQGPQFIFQYYEKEERGRGNFPDRFSARQFPNYSSELNVNALLLGDSALYLCASSLSSQSSYNEQFFGPGTRLTVL.